The 29 T cell receptor beta chains in this list originate from one sample, sequenced in a study of T cell repertoires in cytomegalovirus infection. TCRdb re-called the reads with MiXCR, one entry per CDR3 protein. The table shows about 310,000 distinct CDR3 sequences, with about 17% occurring only once. Material for sequencing was PBMCs. Receptors originate from a human donor in good health (CMV status not recorded). Some clones in this sample may be carry-over from other donors' samples.

The chain combines TRBV5-1 with TRBJ2-3, with 11 bases identical to TRBD2. CDR3 size: 15 residues. Trimming took 3 bases from V and 5 from J; bases not matched to a gene: 5. Germline assignment: CDR1 SGHRS and CDR2 YFSETQ. Here the CDR3 DNA reads TGCGCCAGCAGCTATAGCGGGGGGGCTGGAGATACGCAGTATTTT. Residues: CASSYSGGAGDTQYF.

This clonotype appeared a few times. This rearrangement joins TRBV10-3 to TRBJ2-5; unclear D gene. The CDR3 is 14 amino acids. V was pared by 0 bases and J by 2 bases, with 7 bases between. Germline loops: CDR1 ENHRY, CDR2 SYGVKD. CDR3 in DNA: TGTGCCATCAGTGAGTCTCCAACGCAAGAGACCCAGTACTTC. This codes for CAISESPTQETQYF.

This clonotype was recorded many times. The V call is TRBV19, the J call TRBJ1-5, with D possibly TRBD1 on 5 matching bases. CDR1 is LNHDA and CDR2 is SQIVND in the germline V gene (reference sequence). V was clipped by 3 bases and J by 0 bases, with 9 bases between them. The CDR3 has 15 amino acids. This CDR3 reads CASSIPGNSNQPQHF. Here the CDR3 DNA reads TGTGCCAGTAGTATTCCAGGGAATAGCAATCAGCCCCAGCATTTT.

This clonotype has only a few counts. The CDR3 DNA reads as TGTGCCATCAGTGAAGAGACATACGGCTACACCTTC. Its translation is CAISEETYGYTF. The chain recombines TRBV10-3 with TRBJ1-2, with D uncertain. Between the trimmed V and J ends, which lost 3 bases and 8 bases, there was a span of 10 bases. Germline V gene lookup returns CDR1 ENHRY and CDR2 SYGVKD. CDR3 size: 12 residues.

This clonotype was counted a few times. The chain links TRBV4-1 to TRBJ2-7; TRBD1 matches 7 bases. The J segment lost 4 bases and the V segment lost 4 bases, leaving 10 bases of the junction unmatched. The CDR3 consists of 15 residues. Germline V CDR1 and CDR2: MGHRA, YSYEKL. The CDR3 loop is CASSLGTAGLYEQYF. The DNA for the CDR3 is TGCGCCAGCAGCCTCGGGACAGCAGGATTGTACGAGCAGTACTTC.

The chain uses TRBV2 and TRBJ2-3; tentative D call: TRBD2 (6 bases). The CDR3 extends over 15 amino acids. Germline CDR1 SNHLY, CDR2 FYNNEI. Deletions cut 3 bases from V and 0 bases from J, with 10 bases between. The CDR3: CASSEAGSSTDTQYF. The CDR3 DNA sequence: TGTGCCAGCAGTGAGGCGGGGTCTAGCACAGATACGCAGTATTTT.

This clonotype was seen repeatedly, ten times or more. This rearrangement joins TRBV28 to TRBJ2-2, with 7 bases matching TRBD2. The CDR3 loop spans 15 amino acids. Looked up from germline, CDR1 is MDHEN and CDR2 is SYDVKM. After removal of 10 bases from V and 6 bases from J, the junction contained 14 bases not matched to a gene. The CDR3 DNA follows: TGTGCCACAATGAACGGGGGGTCGGTCTCCGGGGAGCTGTTTTTT. This codes for CATMNGGSVSGELFF.

This clonotype was counted ten times or more. This rearrangement joins TRBV7-8 to TRBJ1-1; TRBD1 is a possible D gene (5 bases). The germline V and J ends were trimmed by 5 bases and 5 bases, with 15 bases remaining between them. This CDR3 spans 14 amino acids. Germline V gives CDR1 SGHVS, CDR2 FQNEAQ. The CDR3 reads CASSLSGARTEAFF. As DNA, the CDR3 is TGTGCCAGCAGCCTCAGCGGGGCGCGGACTGAAGCTTTCTTT.

This clonotype was found many times. This chain joins TRBV6-1 and TRBJ2-1, with D maybe TRBD1 (6 bases). Germline V gene data show CDR1 as MNHNS and CDR2 as SASEGT. The V end lost 7 bases, the J end lost 6 bases, and 16 bases lay between the germline ends. This CDR3 has 14 residues. The chain's CDR3 is CASNGQRTPNEQFF. CDR3 sequence (DNA): TGTGCCAGCAACGGACAGAGAACACCCAATGAGCAGTTCTTC.

This clonotype has only a few counts. V is TRBV4-2 and J is TRBJ2-7, with 10 bases matching TRBD2. Looked up from germline, CDR1 is LGHNA and CDR2 is YNFKEQ. Losses at the gene ends were 8 bases for V and 2 bases for J; bases not matched to a gene: 9. The CDR3 consists of 15 residues. CDR3 loop: CASGNELAGTYEQYF. The CDR3 DNA is TGTGCCAGCGGAAACGAACTAGCGGGAACCTACGAGCAGTACTTC.

The V call is TRBV5-6, the J call TRBJ2-1; the D is unclear. The CDR3 has 13 residues. Germline loops: CDR1 SGHDT, CDR2 YYEEEE. V lost 0 bases, J lost 10 bases, and 11 bases lay in between. For the CDR3, the DNA is TGTGCCAGCAGCTTGGAACTGGGAAGGGAGCAGTTCTTC. Translation gives CASSLELGREQFF.

The rearrangement links TRBV28 to TRBJ1-2, with 7 bases fitting TRBD1. With 5 bases clipped from V and 2 bases from J, the junction kept 5 bases outside the gene matches. This CDR3 region has 14 residues. Germline CDR1 and CDR2: MDHEN and SYDVKM. The CDR3: CASSTPGGNYGYTF. The CDR3 DNA follows: TGTGCCAGCAGTACCCCAGGGGGAAACTATGGCTACACCTTC.

The sample holds many counts of this clonotype. V is TRBV7-2 and J is TRBJ1-6; 10 bases match TRBD1. Germline V gives CDR1 SGHTA, CDR2 FQGNSA. The CDR3 has 14 amino acids. V was clipped by 5 bases and J by 10 bases; unmatched bases: 5. CDR3 sequence: CASSPTTGGSPLHF. Here the CDR3 DNA reads TGTGCCAGCAGCCCTACGACAGGGGGCTCACCCCTCCACTTT.

This clonotype appeared many times. J is TRBJ2-3 and V is TRBV12-3 or TRBV12-4; D unclear. Deletions cut 6 bases from V and 0 bases from J, with 7 bases between. The CDR3 runs to 13 residues. The CDR3 region has the DNA TGTGCCAGCAGGTGGGGAAGCACAGATACGCAGTATTTT. Encoded protein: CASRWGSTDTQYF.

This clonotype has a count of ten or more. The DNA of the CDR3 is TGTGCCAGCAGCTCAGGACTAGCAGAATCCTACGAGCAGTACTTC. Translation: CASSSGLAESYEQYF. The chain uses TRBV11-2 and TRBJ2-7; 8 bases are shared with TRBD2. The germline V gene has CDR1 SGHAT and CDR2 FQNNGV. With V trimmed by 4 bases and J by 1 base, 6 bases remained unmatched. This CDR3 is built from 15 residues.

Ten or more counts support this clonotype. The V call is TRBV11-1, the J call TRBJ2-2, with D unclear. The V gene lost 7 bases and the J gene lost 2 bases, with 11 bases spanning the gap. Germline V gene sequence: CDR1 SGHAT, CDR2 FQDESV (reference sequence). The CDR3 runs 14 residues. In DNA form, the CDR3 reads TGTGCCAGCACCCCCTGGGTTAACACCGGGGAGCTGTTTTTT. Encoded protein: CASTPWVNTGELFF.

This clonotype appeared a few times. J is TRBJ2-7 and V is TRBV12-3 or TRBV12-4, with D maybe TRBD1 (5 bases). CDR3 length: 13 residues. The V end was cut by 5 bases, the J end by 2 bases, with 10 bases between. The CDR3 coding sequence is TGTGCCAGCAGTCCAGGGCCCGCCTACGAGCAGTACTTC. Its protein product is CASSPGPAYEQYF.

There are many counts of this clonotype. The rearrangement links TRBV12-3 or TRBV12-4 to TRBJ2-3, with D maybe TRBD1 (6 bases). The CDR3 has 15 amino acids. V shed 5 bases and J shed 4 bases, with 16 bases lying between them. Here the CDR3 DNA reads TGTGCCAGCAGTCAGACCTCGTCAGGGGCAGATACGCAGTATTTT. Translation gives CASSQTSSGADTQYF.

At least ten counts were recorded for this clonotype. The J gene is TRBJ2-7, the V gene TRBV7-2; 8 bases map to TRBD1. This CDR3 is 17 amino acids long. The V segment lost 2 bases and the J segment 4 bases; nucleotides outside the gene matches: 13. Germline-derived CDR1 and CDR2 are SGHTA and FQGNSA. The CDR3 protein is CASSLFRTGLSLYEQYF. The CDR3 DNA reads as TGTGCCAGCAGCTTATTCAGGACAGGGTTAAGTTTGTACGAGCAGTACTTC.

There are a few counts of this clonotype. The CDR3 sequence is CAITSGQLTNGYTF. The CDR3 nucleotides are TGTGCCATCACCTCGGGACAGCTTACAAATGGCTACACCTTC. This rearrangement joins TRBV10-3 to TRBJ1-2, with 7 positions matching TRBD1. This CDR3 has 14 amino acids. After removal of 7 bases from V and 6 bases from J, the junction contained 11 bases not matched to a gene. Germline V gene data show CDR1 as ENHRY and CDR2 as SYGVKD.

This clonotype was seen a handful of times. The chain has TRBV12-3 or TRBV12-4 and TRBJ2-1, with 7 bases matching TRBD2. Germline trimming cut 5 bases from V and 10 bases from J; bases unmatched to any gene: 11. This CDR3 has 14 residues. The CDR3, as DNA: TGTGCCAGCAGTACGGGGGGTCCGTGGCGGGAGCAGTTCTTC. Amino acids: CASSTGGPWREQFF.

This clonotype was seen a few times. This rearrangement joins TRBV6-4 to TRBJ1-5; D is ambiguous. The V gene's germline CDR1 is MRHNA and CDR2 SNTAGT. The CDR3 length is 14 residues. Trimming cost V 4 bases and J 5 bases, with 12 bases left between them. The CDR3 is CASSVLAGYQPQHF. The DNA of the CDR3 is TGTGCCAGCAGTGTTTTAGCCGGGTATCAGCCCCAGCATTTT.

The V and J genes are TRBV11-1 and TRBJ2-2; TRBD1 agrees at 7 bases. V was clipped by 5 bases and J by 7 bases; unmatched bases: 13. Germline CDR1 reads SGHAT; CDR2 reads FQDESV (reference sequence). This CDR3 is 16 amino acids long. CDR3 protein: CASSRGGQVTGGELFF. In nucleotides, the CDR3 is TGTGCCAGCAGCCGAGGTGGACAGGTCACGGGCGGGGAGCTGTTTTTT.

This clonotype was seen at least ten times. This sequence joins TRBV7-2 and TRBJ1-6; D not resolved. CDR3 length: 15 amino acids. Trimming removed 5 bases at V and 7 bases at J, with 15 bases between. Per the germline V gene, CDR1 is SGHTA and CDR2 is FQGNSA. CDR3 sequence (DNA): TGTGCCAGCAGCCCGGGGTTGTCCAAAAATTCACCCCTCCACTTT. Its protein is CASSPGLSKNSPLHF.

The chain joins TRBV20-1 to TRBJ1-4, with TRBD1 identical over 10 bases. CDR3 length: 15 amino acids. Germline CDR1 reads DFQATT; CDR2 reads SNEGSKA (reference sequence). V was pared by 6 bases and J by 0 bases, with 4 bases of the junction left unmatched. The CDR3 region has the DNA TGCAGTGCCACGGGACAGGGGACAACTAATGAAAAACTGTTTTTT. The encoded protein is CSATGQGTTNEKLFF.

The chain links TRBV2 to TRBJ2-2; 8 nucleotides agree with TRBD1. Trimming took 7 bases from V and 7 from J; bases not matched to a gene: 8. Germline CDR1 is SNHLY and CDR2 is FYNNEI. The CDR3 is made up of 14 amino acids. The CDR3 here is CASIQGAGYGELFF. In DNA, the CDR3 is TGTGCCAGCATCCAGGGGGCTGGGTACGGGGAGCTGTTTTTT.

Ten or more counts support this clonotype. The V call is TRBV28, the J call TRBJ2-2; TRBD2 matches 7 bases. V lost 3 bases to trimming and J lost 4 bases; unmatched junction nucleotides: 14. Germline CDR1 MDHEN, CDR2 SYDVKM. The CDR3 runs to 18 residues. The CDR3 region is CASSFLFPLGGGTGELFF. The DNA for the CDR3 is TGTGCCAGCAGTTTCTTGTTCCCCTTGGGGGGGGGCACCGGGGAGCTGTTTTTT.

CDR3 region: CASSYAGYTDEQFF. The CDR3 nucleotides read TGTGCCAGCAGTTACGCCGGTTACACTGATGAGCAGTTCTTC. The rearrangement joins TRBV6-5 to TRBJ2-1, with D hard to call. CDR1 is MNHEY, CDR2 SVGAGI, per germline. V lost 2 bases, J lost 8 bases, and 13 bases lay in between. The CDR3 contains 14 residues.

V gene TRBV27 combines with J gene TRBJ2-7, with D hard to call. Between the trimmed V and J ends, which lost 0 bases and 2 bases, there was a span of 11 bases. This CDR3 region has 15 residues. Germline-derived CDR1 and CDR2 are MNHEY and SMNVEV (reference sequence). Here the CDR3 reads CASSLSGGVAYEQYF. In nucleotides, the CDR3 is TGTGCCAGCAGTTTATCAGGTGGGGTGGCCTACGAGCAGTACTTC.